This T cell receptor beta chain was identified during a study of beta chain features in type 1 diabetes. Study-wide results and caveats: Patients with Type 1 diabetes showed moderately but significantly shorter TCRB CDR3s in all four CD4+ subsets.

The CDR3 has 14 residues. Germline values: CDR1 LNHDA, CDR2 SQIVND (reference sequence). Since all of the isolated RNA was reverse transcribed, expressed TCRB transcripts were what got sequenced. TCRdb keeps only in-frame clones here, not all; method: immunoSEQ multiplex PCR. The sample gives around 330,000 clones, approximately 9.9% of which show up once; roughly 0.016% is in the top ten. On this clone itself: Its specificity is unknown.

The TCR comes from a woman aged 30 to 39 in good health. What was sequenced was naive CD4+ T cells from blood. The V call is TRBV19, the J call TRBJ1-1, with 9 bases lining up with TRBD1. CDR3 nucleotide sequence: TGTGCGACTACTCGTGGGACAGGGAGTACTGAAGCTTTCTTT. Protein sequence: CATTRGTGSTEAFF.